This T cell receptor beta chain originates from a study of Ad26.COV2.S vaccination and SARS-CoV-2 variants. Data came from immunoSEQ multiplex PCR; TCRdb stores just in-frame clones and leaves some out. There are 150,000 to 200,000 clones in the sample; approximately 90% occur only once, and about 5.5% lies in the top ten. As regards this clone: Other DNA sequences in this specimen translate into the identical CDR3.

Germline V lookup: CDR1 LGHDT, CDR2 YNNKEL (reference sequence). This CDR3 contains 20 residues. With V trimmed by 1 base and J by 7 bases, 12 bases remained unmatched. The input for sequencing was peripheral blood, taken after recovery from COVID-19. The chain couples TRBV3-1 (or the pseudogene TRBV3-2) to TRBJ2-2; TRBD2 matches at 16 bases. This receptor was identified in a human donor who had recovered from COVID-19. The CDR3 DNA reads TGTGCCAGCAGCCAAGTGACGGGACTAGCGGGAGGGGGCGGTCGCGGGGAGCTGTTTTTT. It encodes CASSQVTGLAGGGGRGELFF.